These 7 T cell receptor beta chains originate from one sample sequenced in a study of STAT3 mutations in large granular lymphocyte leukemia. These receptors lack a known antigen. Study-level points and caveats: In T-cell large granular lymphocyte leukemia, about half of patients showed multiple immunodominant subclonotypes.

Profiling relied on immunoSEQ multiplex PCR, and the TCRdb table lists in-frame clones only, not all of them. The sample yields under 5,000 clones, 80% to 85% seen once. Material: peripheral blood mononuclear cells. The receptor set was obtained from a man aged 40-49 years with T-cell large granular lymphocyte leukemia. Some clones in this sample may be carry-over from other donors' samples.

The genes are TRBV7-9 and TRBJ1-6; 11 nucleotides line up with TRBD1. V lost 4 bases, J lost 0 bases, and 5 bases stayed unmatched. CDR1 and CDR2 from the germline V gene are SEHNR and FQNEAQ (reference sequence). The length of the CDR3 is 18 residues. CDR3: CASSWRDRGSSYNSPLHF. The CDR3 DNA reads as TGTGCCAGCAGCTGGCGGGACAGGGGGAGCTCCTATAATTCACCCCTCCACTTT.

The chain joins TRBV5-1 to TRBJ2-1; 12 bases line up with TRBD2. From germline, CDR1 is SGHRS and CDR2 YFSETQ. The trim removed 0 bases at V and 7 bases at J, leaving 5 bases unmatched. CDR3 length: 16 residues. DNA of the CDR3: TGCGCCAGCAGCTTGGACCTAGCGGGGGGGCGAAATGAGCAGTTCTTC. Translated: CASSLDLAGGRNEQFF.

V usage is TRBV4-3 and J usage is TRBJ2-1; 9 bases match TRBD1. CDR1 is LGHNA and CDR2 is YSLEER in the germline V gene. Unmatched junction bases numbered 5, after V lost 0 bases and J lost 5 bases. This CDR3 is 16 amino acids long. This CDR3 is CASSQDGTGTNNEQFF. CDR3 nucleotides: TGCGCCAGCAGCCAAGATGGGACAGGGACGAACAATGAGCAGTTCTTC.

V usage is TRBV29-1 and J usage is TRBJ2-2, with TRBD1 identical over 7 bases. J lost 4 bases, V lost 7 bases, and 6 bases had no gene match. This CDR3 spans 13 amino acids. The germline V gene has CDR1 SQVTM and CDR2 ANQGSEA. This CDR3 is CSAQGQTTGELFF. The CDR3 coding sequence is TGCAGCGCCCAGGGACAGACCACCGGGGAGCTGTTTTTT.

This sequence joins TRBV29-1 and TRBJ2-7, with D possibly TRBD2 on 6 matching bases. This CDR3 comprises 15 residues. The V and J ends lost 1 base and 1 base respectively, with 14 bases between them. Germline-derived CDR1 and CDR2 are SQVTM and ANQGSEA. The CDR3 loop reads CSVEAPGLYSYEQYF. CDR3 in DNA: TGCAGCGTTGAAGCTCCGGGACTTTATTCCTACGAGCAGTACTTC.

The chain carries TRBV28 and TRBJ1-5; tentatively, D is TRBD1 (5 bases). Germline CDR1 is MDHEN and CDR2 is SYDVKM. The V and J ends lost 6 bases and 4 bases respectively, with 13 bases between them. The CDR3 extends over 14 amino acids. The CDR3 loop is CASRPGTLNQPQHF. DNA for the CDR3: TGTGCCAGCAGGCCCGGGACGCTAAATCAGCCCCAGCATTTT.

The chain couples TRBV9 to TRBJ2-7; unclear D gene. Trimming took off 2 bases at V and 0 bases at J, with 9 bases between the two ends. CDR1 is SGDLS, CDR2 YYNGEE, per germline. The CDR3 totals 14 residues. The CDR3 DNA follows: TGTGCCAGCAGCGTCGACCACAGCTCCTACGAGCAGTACTTC. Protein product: CASSVDHSSYEQYF.